In this sample, the clone carrying this T cell receptor beta chain turned up a few times. Its antigen remains unknown. This CDR3 has 16 amino acids. The V gene lost 0 bases and the J gene lost 5 bases, with 16 bases spanning the gap. Germline values: CDR1 MGHRA, CDR2 YSYEKL. Next came a second PCR, run for about 7 to 12 cycles, which used a sample-barcoded 5' primer along with a J-beta primer mix. Each TCR beta cDNA got a 12-nucleotide random molecular identifier. TCRdb recomputed calls from the 5' RACE reads with MiXCR, one row per CDR3 protein. The data hold 540,000 or so distinct CDR3 sequences, with roughly 48% observed a single time. The data were obtained in a study of blood T cells in healthy people across ages. Study results and limitations: A greater number of naive CD4+ cells and higher diversity distinguished long-lived donors from aged donors. Age brought a roughly linear fall in TCR beta diversity measured per million T cells.

The TCR comes from an elderly man in good health. This chain links TRBV4-1 with TRBJ2-5; D is possibly TRBD2 (6 bases). The sample was blood. Here the CDR3 reads CASSQDRRGVGETQYF. CDR3 bases: TGCGCCAGCAGCCAAGATAGGCGGGGAGTGGGGGAGACCCAGTACTTC.